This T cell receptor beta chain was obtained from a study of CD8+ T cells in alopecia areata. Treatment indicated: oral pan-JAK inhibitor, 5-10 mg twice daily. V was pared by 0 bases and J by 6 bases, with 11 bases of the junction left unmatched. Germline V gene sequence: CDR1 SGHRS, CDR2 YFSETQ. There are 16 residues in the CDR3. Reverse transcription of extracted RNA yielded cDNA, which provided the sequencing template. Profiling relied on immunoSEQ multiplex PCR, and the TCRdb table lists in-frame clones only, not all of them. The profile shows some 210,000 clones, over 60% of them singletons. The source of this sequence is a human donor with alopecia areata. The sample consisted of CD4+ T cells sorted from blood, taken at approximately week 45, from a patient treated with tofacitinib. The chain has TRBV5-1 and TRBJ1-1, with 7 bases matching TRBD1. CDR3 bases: TGCGCCAGCAGCTTGGCCGGAGGAGGGGGCGCAGCTGAAGCTTTCTTT. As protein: CASSLAGGGGAAEAFF.